This T cell receptor (beta chain) was observed in a study of shared clonotypes between healthy human individuals. This table comes from immunoSEQ multiplex PCR, and its TCRdb copy is limited to in-frame clones, with some not included. This table has approximately 460,000 clones, 77% appearing once. This clone was found once. Trimming left V 6 bases short and J 0 bases short, with 8 bases between. Germline-derived CDR1 and CDR2 are MNHEY and SMNVEV (reference sequence). This CDR3 is built from 14 residues. The sequenced sample was PBMCs. This chain uses TRBV27 with TRBJ2-2; D is uncertain. The sequence derives from a woman aged 40 to 55 in good health. Some clones in this sample may be carry-over from other donors' samples. The CDR3 spells CASRIDSNTGELFF. Written as DNA, the CDR3 is TGTGCCAGCAGAATCGACTCGAACACCGGGGAGCTGTTTTTT.